The rows below give T cell receptor beta chains drawn from one sample of a study of blood T cell repertoires in COVID-19. Measured with immunoSEQ multiplex PCR; TCRdb has only the in-frame clones, and not every one. The profile covers some 200,000 clones, with approximately 86% appearing a single time and over 7% taken by the ten largest. The sample comprised peripheral blood. The receptors derive from a woman over 75 in a cohort sampled during active or convalescent COVID-19. CDR3s include the opening cysteine and the closing phenylalanine or tryptophan. A D gene is named only where the DNA matches it firmly. A row's size may be missing; if present it is once, few, many or a size class.

>NA|TRBV27|TRBJ2-3|NA
TGTGCCAGCAGTTGGACTGCCGGCACAGATACGCAGTATTTT
CASSWTAGTDTQYF
>NA|TRBV30|TRBJ1-1|NA
TGTGCCTGGAGTACGGGAATGAACACTGAAGCTTTCTTT
CAWSTGMNTEAFF
>once|TRBV20-1|TRBJ1-2|NA
TGCAGTGCTAGTACCGGGGATGGCTATGGCTACACCTTC
CSASTGDGYGYTF
>NA|TRBV2|TRBJ2-2|TRBD1
TGTGCCAGCAGTGAAATAGGGGGCGTCACCGGGGAGCTGTTTTTT
CASSEIGGVTGELFF
>NA|TRBV6-5|TRBJ1-2|NA
TGTGCCAGCAGTTACGCAGGGGCCGCTGGCTACACCTTC
CASSYAGAAGYTF
>NA|TRBV11-2|TRBJ2-5|NA
TGTGCCAGCAGCCCGCAAGAGGCGGAGACCCAGTACTTC
CASSPQEAETQYF
>once|TRBV28|TRBJ2-7|TRBD1
TGTGCCAGCAGTTCCTTCGGGACAGGGGGTGGTGAGCAGTACTTC
CASSSFGTGGGEQYF
>NA|TRBV2|TRBJ1-6|TRBD1
TGTGCCAGCCGGGACAGGGGTAATTCACCCCTCCACTTT
CASRDRGNSPLHF
>NA|TRBV6-5|TRBJ1-1|NA
TGTGCCAGCAGTTACTCTTACGGGACTTTCTTT
CASSYSYGTFF
>NA|TRBV6-2/TRBV6-3|TRBJ2-7|TRBD1
TGTGCCAGCAGCCCCCTCGGACAGGGGGCCCACGAGCAGTACTTC
CASSPLGQGAHEQYF
>NA|TRBV3-1/TRBV3-2|TRBJ1-5|NA
TGTGCCAGCAGCCAAGATTCGGGGGTGGGCAATCAGCCCCAGCATTTT
CASSQDSGVGNQPQHF
>NA|TRBV29-1|TRBJ1-1|NA
TGCAGCGTTGAAGACCTGACGGGTATGAACACTGAAGCTTTCTTT
CSVEDLTGMNTEAFF
>NA|TRBV29-1|TRBJ1-2|NA
TGCAGCGTTGTGGCCAATATTGTGAATGGCTACACCTTC
CSVVANIVNGYTF
>NA|TRBV5-1|TRBJ1-3|NA
TGCGCCAGCAGCTTTGAGGGGGTATCTGGAAACACCATATATTTT
CASSFEGVSGNTIYF
>NA|TRBV19|TRBJ1-5|NA
TGTGCCAGTAGTGTGGGCTGGCCCAGGAGGAGCAATCAGCCCCAGCATTTT
CASSVGWPRRSNQPQHF
>NA|TRBV6-5|TRBJ2-3|NA
TGTGCCAGCATAAGGGCTAGCGTCTCAGATACGCAGTATTTT
CASIRASVSDTQYF
>NA|TRBV19|TRBJ1-1|NA
TGTGCCAGTAGTATGCTTCTCGGTGAAGCTTTCTTT
CASSMLLGEAFF
>few|TRBV11-2|TRBJ1-2|NA
TGTGCCAGCGAAAGGGCGGGTGGCTACACCTTC
CASERAGGYTF
>once|TRBV6-4|TRBJ1-4|NA
TGTGCCAGCAGTCACAGGGTTAATTGCGAAAAACTGTTTTTT
CASSHRVNCEKLFF
>NA|TRBV9|TRBJ2-4|NA
TGTGCCAGCAGCGTAGAGGGGCTAGCCAAAAACATTCAGTACTTC
CASSVEGLAKNIQYF
>NA|TRBV5-1|TRBJ2-7|NA
TGCGCCAGCAGCTTGTATAGCGGTGGCGAGCAGTACTTC
CASSLYSGGEQYF
>NA|TRBV7-9|TRBJ2-5|NA
TGTGCCAGCAGCCCCGACTTTCAAGAGACCCAGTACTTC
CASSPDFQETQYF
>NA|TRBV19|TRBJ2-2|NA
TGTGCCAGTAGTATTTTAGCGTCACCGAACACCGGGGAGCTGTTTTTT
CASSILASPNTGELFF
>NA|TRBV19|TRBJ1-2|NA
TGTGCCAGTAGTACTACCGCGACCTGGGCCTATGGCTACACCTTC
CASSTTATWAYGYTF
>once|TRBV6-1|TRBJ1-6|NA
TGTGCCAGCAGTGAAGTGGGGGGAAGCTCCTATAATTCACCCCTCCACTTT
CASSEVGGSSYNSPLHF
>NA|TRBV6-2/TRBV6-3|TRBJ2-2|TRBD2
TGTGCCAGCAGTTACCTGGGACTAGCGGGGGGGCCCACCGGGGAGCTGTTTTTT
CASSYLGLAGGPTGELFF
>NA|TRBV3-1/TRBV3-2|TRBJ2-5|NA
TGTGCCAGCAGCCCTCGGGGAAACCGGCCAGAAGAGACCCAGTACTTC
CASSPRGNRPEETQYF
>NA|TRBV7-2|TRBJ2-3|NA
TGTGCCAGCAGCTACACGGGAGTCCTCTTGGATACGCAGTATTTT
CASSYTGVLLDTQYF
>NA|TRBV19|TRBJ1-1|NA
TGTGCCAGTAGTATCGAGGGTGGGGTGAACACTGAAGCTTTCTTT
CASSIEGGVNTEAFF
>NA|TRBV5-1|TRBJ2-1|NA
TGCGCCAGCAGCTTGGTCCAGGTTGGGTGGTACAATGAGCAGTTCTTC
CASSLVQVGWYNEQFF
>NA|TRBV5-1|TRBJ1-1|TRBD1
TGCGCCAGCAGCCGCGGACAGGGGGCTGAAGCTTTCTTT
CASSRGQGAEAFF
>NA|TRBV5-4|TRBJ2-1|TRBD2
TGTGCCAGCCGCGCGGGACTAGCCGAGAGTGAGCAGTTCTTC
CASRAGLAESEQFF
>NA|TRBV7-9|TRBJ1-3|TRBD1
TGTGCCAGCAGCTTCCCCACGAGGGGGCTAGGAGGAAACACCATATATTTT
CASSFPTRGLGGNTIYF
>NA|TRBV3-1/TRBV3-2|TRBJ2-1|NA
TGTGCCAGCAGCCAACGGACTATCGACAATGAGCAGTTCTTC
CASSQRTIDNEQFF
>NA|TRBV4-2|TRBJ2-5|NA
TGTGCCAGCAGCCAAGATCCGGTGGAGACCCAGTACTTC
CASSQDPVETQYF
>NA|TRBV3-1/TRBV3-2|TRBJ2-2|TRBD1
TGTGCCAGCAGCCAAGAGAGGGGGCAGTGTACCGGGGAGCTGTTTTTT
CASSQERGQCTGELFF
>NA|TRBV5-1|TRBJ2-3|NA
TGCGCCAGCAGCTCTATTTATAGCACAGATACGCAGTATTTT
CASSSIYSTDTQYF
>NA|TRBV11-3|TRBJ1-1|NA
TGTGCCAGCAGCTTCTCAGGGGCTAGGACTGAAGCTTTCTTT
CASSFSGARTEAFF
>NA|TRBV4-3|TRBJ1-2|NA
TGCGCCAGCAGCCAAGACAGGGGAGAATATGGCTACACCTTC
CASSQDRGEYGYTF
>NA|TRBV5-4|TRBJ2-1|TRBD2
TGTGCCAGCAGCATAGGACTAGCGGGAGGGAACAATGAGCAGTTCTTC
CASSIGLAGGNNEQFF
>NA|TRBV11-2|TRBJ1-1|NA
TGTGCCAGCAGCTCGCCGGCAGGAGGGGCCACTGAAGCTTTCTTT
CASSSPAGGATEAFF
>NA|TRBV5-6|TRBJ1-5|NA
TGTGCCAGCAGCCCGGGGGGGCATCAGCCCCAGCATTTT
CASSPGGHQPQHF
>few|TRBV19|TRBJ2-7|NA
TGTGCCAGTACCATGGCAGATCAGCGGGAGCAGTACTTC
CASTMADQREQYF
>NA|TRBV28|TRBJ2-7|TRBD2
TGTGCCAGCTGGCCGTGGGAGGGCCACTACGAGCAGTACTTC
CASWPWEGHYEQYF
>once|TRBV10-1|TRBJ1-5|NA
TGCGCCAGCAGTGTGTGGGAGAAACTTATCCCTCGCATTCATCATCAGCCCCAGCATTTT
CASSVWEKLIPRIHHQPQHF
>NA|TRBV24-1|TRBJ1-3|NA
TGTGCCACCAGTGATTTCGACATTAGCTCTGGAAACACCATATATTTT
CATSDFDISSGNTIYF
>NA|TRBV5-1|TRBJ2-5|TRBD1
TGCGCCAGCAGTCGGGACAGGGCAACGGAGACCCAGTACTTC
CASSRDRATETQYF
>NA|TRBV6-5|TRBJ2-1|NA
TGTGCCAGCAGTTCCCCCCGAGCTCTGGAGCAGTTCTTC
CASSSPRALEQFF
>once|TRBV6-1|TRBJ1-1|NA
TGTGCCAGCAGTGAACAGGGAGGGAACACTGAAGCTTTCTTT
CASSEQGGNTEAFF